These 30 T cell receptor beta chains were sequenced from one sample in a study of CD8+CD57+ T cells in acquired aplastic anemia. Researchers used genomic DNA as the template to profile TCR beta VDJ and CDR3. TCRdb recomputed calls from the reads with MiXCR, one row per CDR3 protein. The sample lists 200,000 to 250,000 distinct CDR3 sequences, roughly 35% occurring once. Sample: sorted CD4+, CD8+, or CD8+CD57+ T cells (not recorded which) from PBMCs. These receptors were obtained from a human donor in good health, serving as a control.

There are many counts of this clonotype. V gene TRBV2 combines with J gene TRBJ1-6; TRBD1 might be the D (6 bases). This CDR3 is 17 amino acids long. Trimming shortened V by 0 bases and J by 1 base, and 10 bases separated the two germline ends. Germline lookup yields CDR1 SNHLY and CDR2 FYNNEI. Here the CDR3 reads CASSEALGGSYNSPLHF. CDR3 DNA: TGTGCCAGCAGTGAAGCACTAGGGGGGTCCTATAATTCACCCCTCCACTTT.

V usage is TRBV10-3 and J usage is TRBJ1-2, with D possibly TRBD1 on 6 matching bases. Per the germline V gene, CDR1 is ENHRY and CDR2 is SYGVKD. The CDR3 is made up of 13 amino acids. The V and J ends lost 3 bases and 8 bases respectively, with 13 bases between them. CDR3 protein: CAISESGGLGYTF. The CDR3 DNA reads as TGTGCCATCAGTGAATCGGGGGGGCTCGGCTACACCTTC.

With regard to this clonotype: A much larger clone lies one base from this, so it may be a read error. The rearrangement links TRBV11-1 to TRBJ2-1; D call uncertain. The CDR3 consists of 15 residues. Germline V CDR1 and CDR2: SGHAT, FQDESV (reference sequence). V was trimmed by 7 bases and J by 5 bases, leaving 18 bases between them. CDR3 sequence reads: CASKPPLRINNEQFF. DNA for the CDR3: TGTGCCAGCAAACCACCCCTTCGGATAAACAATGAGCAGTTCTTC.

This chain uses TRBV29-1 with TRBJ1-1; D is unclear. Germline assignment: CDR1 SQVTM and CDR2 ANQGSEA. The CDR3 length is 14 residues. Trimming took off 6 bases at V and 4 bases at J, with 18 bases between the two ends. Here the CDR3 reads CSVRLAGVGTEAFF. CDR3 DNA: TGCAGCGTCCGACTAGCGGGAGTTGGCACTGAAGCTTTCTTT.

In its sample, this clonotype was seen once. The junction differs from germline at one of its ends, possibly a read error. The chain has TRBV7-6 and TRBJ1-1; 8 bases agree with TRBD1. The CDR3 covers 14 residues. The germline V gene encodes CDR1 SGHVS and CDR2 FNYEAQ. This CDR3 is CASSFRTGNTEAFF. CDR3 bases: TGTGCCAGCAGCTTTCGGACAGGGAACACTGAAGCTTTCTTC. The full variable domain, completed using reference TRBV7-6 and TRBJ1-1, is GAGVSQSPRYKVTKRGQDVALRCDPISGHVSLYWYRQALGQGPEFLTYFNYEAQQDKSGLPNDRFSAERPEGSISTLTIQRTEQRDSAMYRCASSFRTGNTEAFFGQGTRLTVV.

The V and J genes are TRBV24-1 and TRBJ2-3; D call uncertain. V lost 5 bases to trimming and J lost 4 bases, with 6 bases between them. CDR1 is KGHDR, CDR2 SFDVKD, per germline. The CDR3 length is 12 residues. The DNA for the CDR3 is TGTGCCACCAGTGGCATAGCAGATACGCAGTATTTT. Protein sequence: CATSGIADTQYF.

This clonotype was counted at least ten times. The chain employs TRBV4-2 and TRBJ1-4; a weak D match, TRBD1 (6 bases). V shed 4 bases and J shed 0 bases, with 21 bases lying between them. This CDR3 contains 19 residues. From germline, CDR1 is LGHNA and CDR2 YNFKEQ. For the CDR3, the DNA is TGTGCCAGCAGCCTCTATAACAGGGTAGGATTTGCAACTAATGAAAAACTGTTTTTT. It yields the protein CASSLYNRVGFATNEKLFF.

This clonotype was seen ten or more times. V and J are TRBV20-1 and TRBJ1-1; unclear D gene. Germline CDR1 DFQATT, CDR2 SNEGSKA (reference sequence). This CDR3 is built from 14 residues. This chain's CDR3 is CSAGRIISNTEAFF. In nucleotides, the CDR3 is TGCAGCGCCGGACGGATTATCTCGAACACTGAAGCTTTCTTT.

In regard to this clonotype: A read error may explain this, as a much larger clone is one base away. The chain couples TRBV7-8 to TRBJ2-2; unclear D gene. Germline assignment: CDR1 SGHVS and CDR2 FQNEAQ. V dropped 1 base and J dropped 4 bases, with 13 bases sitting between them. The CDR3 covers 16 residues. This CDR3 is CASSLVPPVLTGELFF. In DNA, the CDR3 is TGTGCCAGCAGCTTAGTTCCACCGGTCCTCACCGGGGAGCTGTTTTTT. The whole variable domain, filled in from reference TRBV7-8 and TRBJ2-2, reads GAGVSQSPRYKVAKRGQDVALRCDPISGHVSLFWYQQALGQGPEFLTYFQNEAQLDKSGLPSDRFFAERPEGSVSTLKIQRTQQEDSAVYLCASSLVPPVLTGELFFGEGSRLTVL.

Concerning this clonotype itself: A much larger clone is a single base away; this may be a read error. This chain links TRBV2 with TRBJ2-5; D gene uncertain. The V end lost 7 bases, the J end lost 5 bases, and 8 bases lay between the germline ends. The CDR3 spans 11 residues. Germline V gene data show CDR1 as SNHLY and CDR2 as FYNNEI. CDR3 sequence reads: CASNFRETQYF. CDR3 nucleotide sequence: TGTGCCAGCAATTTTCGGGAGACCCAGTACTTC.

The V call is TRBV15, the J call TRBJ2-1; 10 bases are shared with TRBD1. Germline assignment: CDR1 LNHNV and CDR2 YYDKDF (reference sequence). The V and J ends lost 8 bases and 6 bases, in that order; junction bases with no gene match: 10. The CDR3 consists of 15 residues. CDR3 coding DNA: TGTGCCACCGCCTCTCGGGACAGGGGCTCCAATGAGCAGTTCTTC. Translated, it gives CATASRDRGSNEQFF. Based on the CDR3 plus reference TRBV15 and TRBJ2-1, the full variable domain is DAMVIQNPRYQVTQFGKPVTLSCSQTLNHNVMYWYQQKSSQAPKLLFHYYDKDFNNEADTPDNFQSRRPNTSFCFLDIRSPGLGDTAMYLCATASRDRGSNEQFFGPGTRLTVL.

This clonotype has just a few counts. The gene calls are TRBV4-2 and TRBJ1-1; possibly TRBD1 for D (5 bases). The CDR3 consists of 17 residues. Per germline, CDR1 LGHNA and CDR2 YNFKEQ. The V gene lost 1 base and the J gene lost 3 bases, with 18 bases spanning the gap. The CDR3 loop reads CASSQGQNPTSYTEAFF. CDR3 DNA: TGTGCCAGCAGCCAAGGACAGAACCCTACTTCGTACACTGAAGCTTTCTTT.

This clonotype came up a few times. This chain joins TRBV6-1 and TRBJ1-5, with D possibly TRBD1 on 6 matching bases. Germline values: CDR1 MNHNS, CDR2 SASEGT. The V gene lost 7 bases and the J gene lost 6 bases, with 16 bases spanning the gap. CDR3 size: 14 residues. CDR3: CASTRSRGSQPQHF. CDR3 nucleotides: TGTGCCAGCACCCGGTCCAGGGGAAGTCAGCCCCAGCATTTT.

CDR3 coding DNA: TGTGCCAGCAGCTTAGCGTGCGGAGGCTACACCTTC. Translated: CASSLACGGYTF. This rearrangement joins TRBV7-9 to TRBJ1-2, with D uncertain. Trimming stripped 0 bases from V and 8 bases from J, with 7 bases between. This CDR3 region has 12 residues. Per germline, CDR1 SEHNR and CDR2 FQNEAQ (reference sequence).

This clonotype was seen more than once but under ten times. V is TRBV12-3 or TRBV12-4 and J is TRBJ2-1; 8 bases map to TRBD2. The CDR3 length is 17 residues. The V gene end was trimmed by 5 bases and the J gene end by 1 base; junction bases not matched to a gene: 10. CDR3 protein: CASSITSLAESYNEQFF. CDR3 nucleotide sequence: TGTGCCAGCAGTATAACTTCACTAGCGGAATCCTACAATGAGCAGTTCTTC.

At least ten counts were recorded for this clonotype. This chain links TRBV20-1 with TRBJ1-2; no clear D gene. The CDR3 is made up of 15 amino acids. V lost 0 bases and J 3 bases, leaving 14 bases between the germline ends. Germline V gives CDR1 DFQATT, CDR2 SNEGSKA (reference sequence). The CDR3 sequence is CSARDPRNTYYGYTF. DNA of the CDR3: TGCAGTGCTAGAGATCCGCGGAACACTTACTATGGCTACACCTTC.

This clonotype was seen ten or more times. This chain links TRBV19 with TRBJ2-1, with 7 positions matching TRBD2. The CDR3 is 15 residues long. The germline gives CDR1 LNHDA, CDR2 SQIVND (reference sequence). J was trimmed by 0 bases and V by 7 bases; bases with no gene match: 6. CDR3 in DNA: TGTGCCAGTAACGCGCGGGAGCTCTCCTACAATGAGCAGTTCTTC. Translated, it gives CASNARELSYNEQFF.

J is TRBJ2-3 and V is TRBV10-3; 16 nucleotides line up with TRBD2. The CDR3 consists of 17 residues. Germline trimming cut 8 bases from V and 4 bases from J; bases unmatched to any gene: 9. The V gene's germline CDR1 is ENHRY and CDR2 SYGVKD. CDR3 nucleotides: TGTGCCATCCCCGGGACTAGCGGGGGGGCCGGGTCAGATACGCAGTATTTT. This translates into CAIPGTSGGAGSDTQYF.

The chain employs TRBV2 and TRBJ1-6; D call uncertain. The CDR3 runs to 13 residues. Per the germline V gene, CDR1 is SNHLY and CDR2 is FYNNEI. Trimming removed 6 bases from V and 3 bases from J, with 6 bases in between. The CDR3 bases are TGTGCCAGCAGGGCGTACTATAATTCACCCCTCCACTTT. Its translation is CASRAYYNSPLHF. Drawing the rest from reference TRBV2 and TRBJ1-6, the complete variable domain is EPEVTQTPSHQVTQMGQEVILRCVPISNHLYFYWYRQILGQKVEFLVSFYNNEISEKSEIFDDQFSVERPDGSNFTLKIRSTKLEDSAMYFCASRAYYNSPLHFGNGTRLTVT.

This clonotype turned up a few times. This may come from a read error, since a much larger clone is one base off. This rearrangement joins TRBV9 to TRBJ2-7; D perhaps matches TRBD1 (5 bases). CDR1 and CDR2 from the germline V gene are SGDLS and YYNGEE. The CDR3 contains 15 residues. CDR3 amino acids: CASGVAAGYSYEQYF. As DNA, the CDR3 is TGTGCCAGCGGCGTAGCTGCAGGGTACTCCTACGAGCAGTACTTC.

This clonotype came up many times. This chain links TRBV12-3 or TRBV12-4 with TRBJ2-7, with D possibly TRBD1 on 6 matching bases. The CDR3 sequence is 13 residues long. With 6 bases removed from V and 7 bases from J, the gap between germline ends came to 16 bases. Here the CDR3 reads CASRTGTSREQYF. CDR3 DNA: TGTGCCAGCAGAACAGGGACGTCTAGGGAGCAGTACTTC.

The V and J genes are TRBV5-1 and TRBJ1-1; D might be TRBD1 (6 bases). V dropped 5 bases and J dropped 1 base, with 9 bases sitting between them. Germline V gives CDR1 SGHRS, CDR2 YFSETQ. The CDR3 loop spans 13 amino acids. The CDR3 reads CASRRDKNTEAFF. CDR3 coding DNA: TGCGCCAGCAGACGGGACAAGAACACTGAAGCTTTCTTT.

Of note for this clonotype: A much larger clone lies one base from this, so it may be a read error. This sequence joins TRBV10-3 and TRBJ2-7; TRBD1 or TRBD2 may be the D gene (6 bases each). The CDR3 runs to 13 residues. Germline V lookup: CDR1 ENHRY, CDR2 SYGVKD. This CDR3 is CASSPGADYERYF. CDR3 coding DNA: TGTGCCAGCTCACCGGGGGCGGACTACGAGCGGTACTTC.

The rearrangement joins TRBV29-1 to TRBJ1-2, with TRBD1 matching 7 bases. V was pared by 0 bases and J by 4 bases, with 5 bases of the junction left unmatched. The germline V gene encodes CDR1 SQVTM and CDR2 ANQGSEA. The CDR3 has 14 amino acids. The CDR3 region is CSVEDPTGIYGYTF. CDR3 in DNA: TGCAGCGTTGAAGACCCGACAGGGATCTATGGCTACACCTTC.

This clonotype was counted ten times or more. V gene TRBV4-1 combines with J gene TRBJ1-5, with TRBD1 as a possible D gene (5 bases). V lost 7 bases and J lost 6, with 16 bases in between. Germline-derived CDR1 and CDR2 are MGHRA and YSYEKL. The CDR3 is made up of 14 amino acids. The CDR3 nucleotides read TGCGCCAGCAACCATGGCATGGGGACTCAGCCCCAGCATTTT. Protein: CASNHGMGTQPQHF.

V usage is TRBV6-1 and J usage is TRBJ2-3; D perhaps matches TRBD1 (8 bases). Germline CDR1 reads MNHNS; CDR2 reads SASEGT. The CDR3 is 13 residues long. The V gene lost 8 bases and the J gene lost 6 bases, with 15 bases spanning the gap. The CDR3 DNA reads TGTGCCAGCGAACAGGGGGGGGTCGATACGCAGTATTTT. Translated: CASEQGGVDTQYF.

This clonotype was observed many times. CDR3: CASNPFDRGYEQYF. The CDR3 coding sequence is TGCGCCAGCAACCCCTTCGACAGGGGCTACGAGCAGTACTTC. V is TRBV5-1 and J is TRBJ2-7; 8 positions match TRBD1. Germline CDR1 and CDR2: SGHRS and YFSETQ. V was pared by 6 bases and J by 3 bases, with 8 bases of the junction left unmatched. The CDR3 is 14 amino acids. The entire variable domain, with the rest obtained from reference TRBV5-1 and TRBJ2-7, is as follows: KAGVTQTPRYLIKTRGQQVTLSCSPISGHRSVSWYQQTPGQGLQFLFEYFSETQRNKGNFPGRFSGRQFSNSRSEMNVSTLELGDSALYLCASNPFDRGYEQYFGPGTRLTVT.

As regards this clonotype: At one end, the junction sequence differs from germline, possibly due to a read error. V is TRBV10-3 and J is TRBJ1-2; a possible D gene is TRBD1 (5 bases). The CDR3 contains 15 residues. Germline CDR1 and CDR2: ENHRY and SYGVKD. CDR3 in DNA: TGTGCCATCAGTGAGTCCCGACAGAACAACTATGACTACACCTTC. Translated: CAISESRQNNYDYTF.

V is TRBV10-3 and J is TRBJ1-2; the D gene is possibly TRBD1 (5 bases). Trimming pared 4 bases from V and 3 bases from J, leaving 15 bases between. CDR3 length: 15 amino acids. The germline V gene encodes CDR1 ENHRY and CDR2 SYGVKD. CDR3: CAISAEGPGYYGYTF. DNA of the CDR3: TGTGCCATCAGTGCTGAGGGGCCCGGGTACTATGGCTACACCTTC.

This clonotype was observed many times. The chain uses TRBV18 and TRBJ2-7; weak D call: TRBD1 (6 bases). The length of the CDR3 is 11 residues. V was pared by 6 bases and J by 7 bases, with 10 bases between. Germline V gene data show CDR1 as KGHSH and CDR2 as LQKENI. DNA of the CDR3: TGTGCCAGCTCGACCGGGACAGAGCAGTACTTC. Translated, it gives CASSTGTEQYF. Full variable domain (outside the CDR3, taken from reference TRBV18 and TRBJ2-7): NAGVMQNPRHLVRRRGQEARLRCSPMKGHSHVYWYRQLPEEGLKFMVYLQKENIIDESGMPKERFSAEFPKEGPSILRIQQVVRGDSAAYFCASSTGTEQYFGPGTRLTVT.